These 4 T cell receptor beta chains were all obtained from the same sample, sequenced in a study of regulatory T cells in long-lasting Graves disease. TCR beta libraries were built with iRepertoire HTBI primers and Arm-PCR of CDR3 regions. TCRdb ran MiXCR on the multiplex PCR reads and lists one entry per CDR3 protein. The top ten clones hold around 21% of a sample with hundreds of thousands of distinct CDR3 sequences, around 21% of them seen once. Time point here: persistent/refractory GD, antithyroid drugs over 5 years with positive TRAb. From RNA extracted from PBMCs, the TCR library was made. The starting material was peripheral blood mononuclear cells (PBMCs), obtained when the disease was refractory, from a patient treated with antithyroid drugs. These receptors all stem from a female donor with Graves disease.

This rearrangement joins TRBV6-5 to TRBJ1-1; D gene unclear. Germline V CDR1 and CDR2: MNHEY, SVGAGI. V was cut by 0 bases and J by 0 bases, with 8 bases left in between. The CDR3 is 15 residues long. CDR3 nucleotide sequence: TGTGCCAGCAGTTACTCACCTAAGATGAACACTGAAGCTTTCTTT. Its protein is CASSYSPKMNTEAFF.

In this sample, this clonotype turned up a few times. This chain joins TRBV18 and TRBJ2-5; perhaps TRBD1 as D (5 bases). From germline, CDR1 is KGHSH and CDR2 LQKENI. This CDR3 has 14 amino acids. The V gene lost 1 base and the J gene lost 5 bases, with 11 bases spanning the gap. The CDR3: CASSPRGPRETQYF. Here the CDR3 DNA reads TGTGCCAGCTCACCACGGGGCCCCCGGGAGACCCAGTACTTC. Looking up the rest from reference TRBV18 and TRBJ2-5 gives the full variable domain: NAGVMQNPRHLVRRRGQEARLRCSPMKGHSHVYWYRQLPEEGLKFMVYLQKENIIDESGMPKERFSAEFPKEGPSILRIQQVVRGDSAAYFCASSPRGPRETQYFGPGTRLLVL.

This clonotype was counted between two and nine times. The CDR3 protein is CASSVSGHGNTEAFF. CDR3 nucleotides: TGTGCCAGCAGCGTCTCGGGACACGGTAACACTGAAGCTTTCTTT. This chain uses TRBV9 with TRBJ1-1; TRBD1 might be the D (6 bases). The CDR3 contains 15 residues. The V end was cut by 2 bases, the J end by 2 bases, with 13 bases between. Germline-derived CDR1 and CDR2 are SGDLS and YYNGEE.

The chain's CDR3 is CASSIGRTSGYEQYF. The CDR3 DNA reads TGTGCCAGCAGTATAGGGAGGACTAGCGGTTACGAGCAGTACTTC. The chain carries TRBV7-2 and TRBJ2-7; 10 bases match TRBD2. This CDR3 contains 15 residues. Trimming took 6 bases from V and 4 from J; bases not matched to a gene: 9. CDR1 SGHTA and CDR2 FQGNSA come from the germline V gene.